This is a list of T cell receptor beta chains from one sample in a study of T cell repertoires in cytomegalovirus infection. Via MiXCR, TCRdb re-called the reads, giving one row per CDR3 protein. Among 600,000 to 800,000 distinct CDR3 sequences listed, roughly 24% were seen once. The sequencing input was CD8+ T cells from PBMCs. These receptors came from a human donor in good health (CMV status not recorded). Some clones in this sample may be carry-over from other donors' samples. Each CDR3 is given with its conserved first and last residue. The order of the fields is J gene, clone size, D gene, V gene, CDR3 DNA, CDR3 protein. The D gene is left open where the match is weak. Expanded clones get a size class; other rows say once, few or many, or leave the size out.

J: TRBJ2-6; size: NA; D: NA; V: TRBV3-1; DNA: TGTGCCAGCAGCATTCGACAGGAAGGGGCCAACGTCCTGACTTTC; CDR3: CASSIRQEGANVLTF
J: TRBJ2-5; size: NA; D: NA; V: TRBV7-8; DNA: TGTGCCAGCAGCTTAGAAGGGGGGAGGAACACTGTAACTCAAGAGATGGTCACGGGGACCCAGTACTTC; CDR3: CASSLEGGRNTVTQEMVTGTQYF
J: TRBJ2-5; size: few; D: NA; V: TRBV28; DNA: TGTGCCAGCAGTTTCATCTCCGGACCGCCGATCGAGCAGGAGACCCAGTACTTC; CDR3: CASSFISGPPIEQETQYF
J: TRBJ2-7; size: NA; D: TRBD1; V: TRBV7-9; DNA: TGTGCCGGGTTTATAGGGACAGGCGAGCAGTACTTC; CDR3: CAGFIGTGEQYF
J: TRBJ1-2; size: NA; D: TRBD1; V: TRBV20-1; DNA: TGCACCGCCTGGGCTCAGACAGGGGAAGGCTACACCTTC; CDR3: CTAWAQTGEGYTF
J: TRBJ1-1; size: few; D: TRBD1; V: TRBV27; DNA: TGTGCCAGCAGGCCACAGGGGTGGAACACTGAAGCTTTCTTT; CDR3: CASRPQGWNTEAFF
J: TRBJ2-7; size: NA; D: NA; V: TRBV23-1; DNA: TGCGCCAGCAGTCAAGGCAGGAAGAACTACGAGCAGTACTTC; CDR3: CASSQGRKNYEQYF
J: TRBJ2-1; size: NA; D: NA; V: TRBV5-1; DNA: TGCGCCAGCAGTGCGCAGGGGATTTCCTACAATGAGCAGTTCTTC; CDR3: CASSAQGISYNEQFF
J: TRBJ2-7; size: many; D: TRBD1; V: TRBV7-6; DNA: TGTGCCAGCAGCTCCGGGACAGGTTTTTACGAGCAGTACTTC; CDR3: CASSSGTGFYEQYF
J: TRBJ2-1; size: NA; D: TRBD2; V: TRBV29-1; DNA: TGCAGCGTAGCCGGGACTAGCGGATATAATGAGCAGTTCTTC; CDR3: CSVAGTSGYNEQFF
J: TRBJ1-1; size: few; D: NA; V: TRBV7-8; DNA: TGTGCCAGCAGCTTAGGTCGGTATGGAGCCCTCAACACTGAAGCTTTCTTT; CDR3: CASSLGRYGALNTEAFF
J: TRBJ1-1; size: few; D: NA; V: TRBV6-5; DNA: TGTGCCAGCACTTACCGAGGCGGGAACACTGAAGCTTTCTTT; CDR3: CASTYRGGNTEAFF
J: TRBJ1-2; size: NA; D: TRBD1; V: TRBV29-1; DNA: TGCAGCGTTGGCACCACAGGGGGCTATGGCTACACCTTC; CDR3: CSVGTTGGYGYTF
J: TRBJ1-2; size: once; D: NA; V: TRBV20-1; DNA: TGCAGTGCTAGAGACAACAGGCGTAACTATGGCTACACCTTC; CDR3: CSARDNRRNYGYTF
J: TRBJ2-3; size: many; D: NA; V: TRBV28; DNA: TGTGCCAGCAGGGACAGATCAGATACGCAGTATTTT; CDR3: CASRDRSDTQYF
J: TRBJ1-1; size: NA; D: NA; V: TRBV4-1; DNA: TGCGCCAGCAGCCAAGAGTTGGGGACTGAAGCTTTCTTT; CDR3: CASSQELGTEAFF
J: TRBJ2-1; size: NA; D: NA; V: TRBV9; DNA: TGTGCCAGCAGCGTAGAGGGAAAGTACAATGAGCAGTTCTTC; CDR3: CASSVEGKYNEQFF
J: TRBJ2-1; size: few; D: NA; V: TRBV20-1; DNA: TGCAGTGCTAGAGATCGTTACACCTCTTACTACAATGAGCAGTTCTTC; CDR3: CSARDRYTSYYNEQFF
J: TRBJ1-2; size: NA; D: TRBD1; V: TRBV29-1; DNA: TGCAGCGTGGGGACAGGGGGCGGTGGCTACACCTTC; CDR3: CSVGTGGGGYTF
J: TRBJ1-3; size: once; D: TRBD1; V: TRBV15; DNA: TGTGCCACCAGCAGTGGCGGGACAGGGAGAAACACCATATATTTT; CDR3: CATSSGGTGRNTIYF
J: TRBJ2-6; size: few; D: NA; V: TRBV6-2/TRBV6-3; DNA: TGTGCCAGCAGTTATAGGGCCGGCTCTGGGGCCAACGTCCTGACTTTC; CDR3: CASSYRAGSGANVLTF
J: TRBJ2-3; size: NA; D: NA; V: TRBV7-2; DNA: TGTGCCAACAGCTTAGCATGGGCAGGGGTGGCAGATACGCAGTATTTT; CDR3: CANSLAWAGVADTQYF
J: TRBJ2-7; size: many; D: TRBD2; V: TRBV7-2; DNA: TGTGCCAGCAGCCCCGGGGAGGGGCCCTACGAGCAGTACTTC; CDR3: CASSPGEGPYEQYF
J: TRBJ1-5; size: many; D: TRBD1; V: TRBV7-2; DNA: TGTGCCAGCAGCCCCCGGGACAGGCACAATCAGCCCCAGCATTTT; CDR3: CASSPRDRHNQPQHF
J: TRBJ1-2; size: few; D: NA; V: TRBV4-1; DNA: TGCGCCAGCAGCCCCATGGGGCCTAACTATGGCTACACCTTC; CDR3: CASSPMGPNYGYTF
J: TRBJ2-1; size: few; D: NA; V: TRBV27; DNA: TGTGCCAGCAGTGTGACAGCGAATGAGCAGTTCTTC; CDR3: CASSVTANEQFF
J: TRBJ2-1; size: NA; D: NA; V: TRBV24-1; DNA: TGTGCCACCACTGACGGGGGTTACAATGAGCAGTTCTTC; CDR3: CATTDGGYNEQFF
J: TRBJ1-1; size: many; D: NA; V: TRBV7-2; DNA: TGTGCCAGCAGCTTAGATATGCACCGCCTCATGAACACTGAAGCTTTCTTT; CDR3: CASSLDMHRLMNTEAFF
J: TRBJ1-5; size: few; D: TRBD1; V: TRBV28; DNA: TGTGCCAGCAGTTTATACGACAGGGGGCTTGGGCAGCCCCAGCATTTT; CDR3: CASSLYDRGLGQPQHF
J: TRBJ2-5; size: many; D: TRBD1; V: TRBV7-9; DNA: TGTGCCAGCACCCTAGCTTTAACAGGGGGCATAGAGACCCAGTACTTC; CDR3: CASTLALTGGIETQYF
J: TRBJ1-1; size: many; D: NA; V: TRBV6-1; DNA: TGTGCCAGCAGTTTTGTCGGGGCGAACACTGAAGCTTTCTTT; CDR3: CASSFVGANTEAFF
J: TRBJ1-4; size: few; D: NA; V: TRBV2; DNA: TGTGCCACCGAAGAGCGGGAAACTAATGAAAAACTGTTTTTT; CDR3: CATEERETNEKLFF
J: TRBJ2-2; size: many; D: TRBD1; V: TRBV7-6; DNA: TGTGCCAGCAGCTTCACCGGGACAGGGGACACCGGGGAGCTGTTTTTT; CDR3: CASSFTGTGDTGELFF
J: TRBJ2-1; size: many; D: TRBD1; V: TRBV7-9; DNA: TGTGCCAGCAGCCCAAGCCTGGGGACAGGGGGCTTCTTC; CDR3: CASSPSLGTGGFF
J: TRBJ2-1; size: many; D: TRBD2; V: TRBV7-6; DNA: TGTGCCAGCAGCCCTAGCGGGGGCCTCAATGAGCAGTTCTTC; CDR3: CASSPSGGLNEQFF
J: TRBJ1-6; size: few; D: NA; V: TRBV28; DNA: TGTGCCAGCAGGGGGACGGGACATAACAATTCACCCCTCCACTTT; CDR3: CASRGTGHNNSPLHF
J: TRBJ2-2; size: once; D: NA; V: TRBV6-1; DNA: TGTGCCAGCGCCTCGGGGATTATCACCGGGGAGCTGTTTTTT; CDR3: CASASGIITGELFF
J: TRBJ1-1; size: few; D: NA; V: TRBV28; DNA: TGTGCCAGCAGTTTCGACCCCTCGGGGGAAGGGGACACTGAAGCTTTCTTT; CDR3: CASSFDPSGEGDTEAFF
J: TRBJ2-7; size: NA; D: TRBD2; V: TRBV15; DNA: TGTGCCACCAGCTTGAAATGGGGACTAGGAAGCTACGAGCAGTACTTC; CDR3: CATSLKWGLGSYEQYF
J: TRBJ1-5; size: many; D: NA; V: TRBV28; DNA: TGTGCCAGCACCTTAAAAGGAGGGAAGCGCCAGCCCCAGCATTTT; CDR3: CASTLKGGKRQPQHF
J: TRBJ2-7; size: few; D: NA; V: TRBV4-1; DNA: TGCGCCAGCAGCCAAGATTCGGACGAGCAGTACTTC; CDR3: CASSQDSDEQYF
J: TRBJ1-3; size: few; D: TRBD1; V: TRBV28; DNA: TGTGCCAGCAGTCTCCTCACGACAGGGGGAAACACCATATATTTT; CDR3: CASSLLTTGGNTIYF